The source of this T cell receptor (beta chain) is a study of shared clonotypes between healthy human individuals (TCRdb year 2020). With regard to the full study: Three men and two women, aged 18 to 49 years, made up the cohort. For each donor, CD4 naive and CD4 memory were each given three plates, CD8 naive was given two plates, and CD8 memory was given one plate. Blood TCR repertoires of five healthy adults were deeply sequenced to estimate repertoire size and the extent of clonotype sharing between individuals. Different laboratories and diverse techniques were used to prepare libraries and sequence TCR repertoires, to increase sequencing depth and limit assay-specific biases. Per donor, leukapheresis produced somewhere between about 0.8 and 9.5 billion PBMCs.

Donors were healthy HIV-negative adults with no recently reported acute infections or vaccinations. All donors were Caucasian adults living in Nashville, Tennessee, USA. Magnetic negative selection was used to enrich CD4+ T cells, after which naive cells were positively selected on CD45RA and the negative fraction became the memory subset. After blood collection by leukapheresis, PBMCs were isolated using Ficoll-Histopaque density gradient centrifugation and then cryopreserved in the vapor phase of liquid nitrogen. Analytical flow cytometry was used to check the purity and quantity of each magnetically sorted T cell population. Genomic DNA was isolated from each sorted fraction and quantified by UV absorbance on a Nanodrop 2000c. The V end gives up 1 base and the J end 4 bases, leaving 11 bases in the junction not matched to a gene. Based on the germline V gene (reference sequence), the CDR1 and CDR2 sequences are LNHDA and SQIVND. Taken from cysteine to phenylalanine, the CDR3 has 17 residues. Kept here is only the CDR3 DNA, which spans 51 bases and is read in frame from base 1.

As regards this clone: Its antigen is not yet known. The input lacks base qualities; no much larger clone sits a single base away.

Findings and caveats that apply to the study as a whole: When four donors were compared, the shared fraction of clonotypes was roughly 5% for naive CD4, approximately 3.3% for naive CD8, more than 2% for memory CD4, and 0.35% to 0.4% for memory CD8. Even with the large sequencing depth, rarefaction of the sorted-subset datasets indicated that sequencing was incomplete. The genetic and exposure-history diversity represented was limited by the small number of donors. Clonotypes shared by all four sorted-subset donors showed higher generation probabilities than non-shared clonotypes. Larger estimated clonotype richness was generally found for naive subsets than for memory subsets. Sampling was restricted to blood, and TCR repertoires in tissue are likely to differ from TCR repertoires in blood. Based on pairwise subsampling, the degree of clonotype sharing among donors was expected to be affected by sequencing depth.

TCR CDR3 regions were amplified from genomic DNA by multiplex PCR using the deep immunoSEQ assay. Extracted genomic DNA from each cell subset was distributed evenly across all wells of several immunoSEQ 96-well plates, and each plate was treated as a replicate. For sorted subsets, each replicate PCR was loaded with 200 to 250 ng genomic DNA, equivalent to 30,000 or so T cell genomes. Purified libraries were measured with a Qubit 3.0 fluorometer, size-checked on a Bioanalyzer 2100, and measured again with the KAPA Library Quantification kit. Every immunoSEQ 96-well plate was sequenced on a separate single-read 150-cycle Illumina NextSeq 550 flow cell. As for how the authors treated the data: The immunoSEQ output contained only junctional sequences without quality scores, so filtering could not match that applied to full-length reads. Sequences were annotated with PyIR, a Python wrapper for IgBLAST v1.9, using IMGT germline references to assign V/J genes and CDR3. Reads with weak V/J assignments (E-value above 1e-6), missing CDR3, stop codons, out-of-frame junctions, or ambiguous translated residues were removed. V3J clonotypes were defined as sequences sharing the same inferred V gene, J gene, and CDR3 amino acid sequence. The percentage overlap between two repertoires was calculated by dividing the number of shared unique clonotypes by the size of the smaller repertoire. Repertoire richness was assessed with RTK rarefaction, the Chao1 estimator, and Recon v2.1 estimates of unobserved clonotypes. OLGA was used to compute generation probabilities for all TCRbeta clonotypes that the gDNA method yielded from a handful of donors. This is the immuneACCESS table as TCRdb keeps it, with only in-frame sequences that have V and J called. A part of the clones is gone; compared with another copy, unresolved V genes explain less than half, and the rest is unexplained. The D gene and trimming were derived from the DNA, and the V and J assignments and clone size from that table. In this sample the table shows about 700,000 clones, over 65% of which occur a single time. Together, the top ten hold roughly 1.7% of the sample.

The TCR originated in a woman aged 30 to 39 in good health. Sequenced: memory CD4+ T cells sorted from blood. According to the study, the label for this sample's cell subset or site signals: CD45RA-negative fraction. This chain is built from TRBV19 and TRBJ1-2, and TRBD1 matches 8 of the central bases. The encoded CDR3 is CASSIGRWQGAGYGYTF. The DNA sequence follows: TGTGCCAGTAGTATAGGTCGCTGGCAGGGGGCCGGCTATGGCTACACCTTC.